Described below is a single T cell receptor (beta chain) sequence and its context. Its specificity is unknown. A second PCR, run for about 7 to 11 cycles, used a sample-barcoded 5' primer plus a J-beta primer mix. Using its own MiXCR run on the 5' RACE reads, TCRdb lists one record per CDR3 protein. The profile covers approximately 790,000 distinct CDR3 sequences, with about 59% appearing a single time and about 30% taken by the ten largest. These data belong to a study of blood T cells in healthy people across ages. Points from the study as a whole: The percentage of naive T cells correlated strongly with TCR beta diversity.

Each donor was a healthy Caucasian individual from Russia, aged about 6 to 90. Sample: blood. This sequence originates from a young man in good health.

The CDR3 is CASSTRQGKRYGYTF. The CDR3, as DNA: TGTGCCAGCAGTACCCGACAGGGTAAGAGGTATGGCTACACCTTC. This rearrangement joins TRBV27 to TRBJ1-2; 7 bases line up with TRBD1. The CDR3 totals 15 residues. Germline CDR1 and CDR2: MNHEY and SMNVEV (reference sequence). Trimming removed 5 bases from V and 5 bases from J; junction bases left unmatched: 11.